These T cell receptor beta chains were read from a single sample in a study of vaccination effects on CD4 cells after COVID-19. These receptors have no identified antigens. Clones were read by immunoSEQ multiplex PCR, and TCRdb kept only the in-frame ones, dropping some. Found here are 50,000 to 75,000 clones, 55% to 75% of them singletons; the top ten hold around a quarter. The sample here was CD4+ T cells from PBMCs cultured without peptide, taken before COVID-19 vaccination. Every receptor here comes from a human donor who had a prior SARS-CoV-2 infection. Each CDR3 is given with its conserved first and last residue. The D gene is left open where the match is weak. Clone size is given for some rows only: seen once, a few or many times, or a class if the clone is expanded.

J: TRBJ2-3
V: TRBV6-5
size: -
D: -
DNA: TGTGCCAGCAGTTTTTTCAGGGGCACAGATACGCAGTATTTT
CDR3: CASSFFRGTDTQYF

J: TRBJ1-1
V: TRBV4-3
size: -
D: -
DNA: TGCGCCAGCAGCCAAGATAGGAGTTCCACTGAAGCTTTCTTT
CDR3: CASSQDRSSTEAFF

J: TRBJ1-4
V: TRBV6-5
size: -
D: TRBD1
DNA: TGTGCCAGCAATGGACAGGTGGAGGAAAAACTGTTTTTT
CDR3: CASNGQVEEKLFF

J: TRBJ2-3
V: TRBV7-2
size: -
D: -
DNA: TGTGCCAGCAGCCACCCCCACGGGAGTCTTGCAGATACGCAGTATTTT
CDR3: CASSHPHGSLADTQYF

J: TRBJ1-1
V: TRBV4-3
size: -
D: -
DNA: TGCGCCAGCAGCCAAGATTGGCAAATGAACACTGAAGCTTTCTTT
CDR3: CASSQDWQMNTEAFF

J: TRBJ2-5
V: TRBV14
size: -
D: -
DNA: TGTGCCAGCAGCCAATGGCAGGGTCGCGAGACCCAGTACTTC
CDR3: CASSQWQGRETQYF

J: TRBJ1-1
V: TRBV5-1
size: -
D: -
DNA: TGCGCCAGCAGCTTGGGGGCTAGTACAACTGAAGCTTTCTTT
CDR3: CASSLGASTTEAFF

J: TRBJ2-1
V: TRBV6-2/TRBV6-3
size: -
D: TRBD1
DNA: TGTGCCAGCAGTTACTTCGGACAGGGGTATGAGCAGTTCTTC
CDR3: CASSYFGQGYEQFF

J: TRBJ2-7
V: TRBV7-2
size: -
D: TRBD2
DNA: TGTGCCAGCGGGCGGACTAGCGTCTACGAGCAGTACTTC
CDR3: CASGRTSVYEQYF

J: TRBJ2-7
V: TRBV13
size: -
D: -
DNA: TGTGCCAGCACCCGTATGGGGGCTGGATACGAGCAGTACTTC
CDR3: CASTRMGAGYEQYF

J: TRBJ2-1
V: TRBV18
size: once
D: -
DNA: TGTGCCAGCTCACCACGGTTGGGGGGAATCCCATCCTACAATGAGCAGTTCTTC
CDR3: CASSPRLGGIPSYNEQFF

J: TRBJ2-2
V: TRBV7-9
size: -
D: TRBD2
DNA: TGTGCCAGCAGCTCCGGGACTAGCGGGAGGAACACCGGGGAGCTGTTTTTT
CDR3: CASSSGTSGRNTGELFF

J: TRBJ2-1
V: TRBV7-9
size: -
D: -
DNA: TGTGCCAGCAGCTTAGCGAGATGGGCCGGTAATGAGCAGTTCTTC
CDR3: CASSLARWAGNEQFF

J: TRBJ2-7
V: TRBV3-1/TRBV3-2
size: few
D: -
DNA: TGTGCCAGCAGCCAATTCAACTCCTACGAGCAGTACTTC
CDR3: CASSQFNSYEQYF

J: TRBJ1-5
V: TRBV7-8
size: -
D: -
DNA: TGTGCCAGCAGCTTAGACAGAAATAGCAATCAGCCCCAGCATTTT
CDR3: CASSLDRNSNQPQHF

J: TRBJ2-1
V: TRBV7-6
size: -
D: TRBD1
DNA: TGTGCCAGCAGCGCCCGACAGGGTTCTAATGAGCAGTTCTTC
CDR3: CASSARQGSNEQFF

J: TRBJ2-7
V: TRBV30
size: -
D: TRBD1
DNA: TGTGCCTGGGGTATCGGGACAGGGATTGTATACGAGCAGTACTTC
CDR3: CAWGIGTGIVYEQYF

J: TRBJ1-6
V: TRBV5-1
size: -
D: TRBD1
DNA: TGCGCCAGCAGCCCGGGACAGGCTAATTCACCCCTCCACTTT
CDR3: CASSPGQANSPLHF

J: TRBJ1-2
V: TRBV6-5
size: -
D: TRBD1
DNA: TGTGCCAGCAGACGGGACAGGGCCGGTAACTATGGCTACACCTTC
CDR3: CASRRDRAGNYGYTF

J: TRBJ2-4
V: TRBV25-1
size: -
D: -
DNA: TGTGCCAGCAGTGAACTGGGCAGGGGAGTTGAAAACATTCAGTACTTC
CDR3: CASSELGRGVENIQYF